This T cell receptor (beta chain) was observed in a study of CD8+CD57+ T cells in acquired aplastic anemia (dated by TCRdb to between 2018 and 2020). About the investigation overall: A mean of 3.2 ug of DNA, ranging from roughly 0.19 to 27.4 ug, was extracted from sorted CD4+ and CD8+ cells. For healthy donor samples, the average read count was about 9.8 million for CD4+ cells and roughly 11 million for CD8+ cells. The study at large found these results: No significant difference in CD8+ Simpson's diversity was found between patients and healthy controls (P=0.060). Around 27 CD8+ CDR3 sequences were shared between patients and controls but appeared highly expressed in patients and within their immunodominant clones.

Profiling of TCR beta VDJ combinations and CDR3 sequences used genomic DNA as the template. An Illumina HiSeq 2000 was used for TCR repertoire sequencing. Under the source paper's analysis protocol: TRBV/TRBJ rearrangement plots, CDR3 size and DJ length profiles, and Simpson's diversity index were used to evaluate the repertoires. Whichever DNA sequence was most abundant in the deep sequencing data was defined as the immunodominant clone. CDR3 amino acid sequences were checked for sharing between subjects and were compared against published repertoires and the VDJdb database. Clones were called with MiXCR by TCRdb after fastp trimmed the public reads at Q25, and only in-frame beta chains were retained. Merged by CDR3 protein, the rows form single entries marked with the most common genes and DNA. The V and J calls shown here were made by TCRdb, not taken from the authors' results. This sample holds about 170,000 distinct CDR3 sequences; under 75% were observed only once. 45% of the sample is held by the ten biggest clonotypes.

The CDR3 is made up of 17 amino acids, end residues included. Of all the DNA, just the CDR3 is kept, 51 bases in frame from base 1. V lost 2 bases and J lost 0 bases; the stretch between them is 15 bases long. Comment on this clonotype: Its target antigen remains unknown. This may be a read error, as it is one base from a much larger clone. It is likely a read error, because the conserved phenylalanine at the end of the CDR3 is missing.

The study deep-sequenced TCR repertoires of sorted CD4+ and CD8+ blood T cells from severe aplastic anemia patients and healthy subjects. Ficoll-Paque density gradient centrifugation was used to isolate peripheral blood mononuclear cells. Before DNA extraction, CD4+ and CD8+ T cells were sorted with FACS or magnetic beads. Material for sequencing was sorted CD4+, CD8+, or CD8+CD57+ T cells (not recorded which) from PBMCs. Here the chain combines TRBV12-3 or TRBV12-4 and TRBJ2-3; the D gene cannot be resolved reliably. The clonotype comes from a human donor in good health. The DNA is TGTGCCAGCAGTTTAAATTCGGCCCTACCTAGCACAGATACGCAGTATTCT. Translation gives CASSLNSALPSTDTQYS.